These 31 T cell receptor beta chains share one sample of origin, sequenced in a study of blood T cell repertoires in COVID-19. The method was immunoSEQ multiplex PCR; TCRdb's version includes in-frame clones alone and lacks a portion of them. Of roughly 140,000 clones detected, around four fifths appear once; the ten largest clones hold 3.7%. The source material was peripheral blood. These receptor sequences come from a woman older than 75 with acute or convalescent COVID-19.

V usage is TRBV7-9 and J usage is TRBJ1-1; weak D call: TRBD1 (6 bases). The V end was cut by 1 base, the J end by 2 bases, with 8 bases between. The CDR3 extends over 14 amino acids. Per germline, CDR1 SEHNR and CDR2 FQNEAQ (reference sequence). The CDR3 region is CASSLEGGNTEAFF. The CDR3 coding sequence is TGTGCCAGCAGCTTAGAAGGGGGAAACACTGAAGCTTTCTTT.

This rearrangement joins TRBV7-8 to TRBJ1-5; weak D call: TRBD1 (6 bases). This CDR3 has 14 residues. CDR1 is SGHVS, CDR2 FQNEAQ, per germline. Trimming removed 1 base at V and 6 bases at J, with 10 bases between. CDR3 DNA: TGTGCCAGCAGCTTAGACAGGGAAGTTCAGCCCCAGCATTTT. Protein product: CASSLDREVQPQHF.

The chain employs TRBV19 and TRBJ1-1, with D maybe TRBD1 (5 bases). The V gene lost 7 bases and the J gene lost 4 bases, with 13 bases spanning the gap. Germline lookup yields CDR1 LNHDA and CDR2 SQIVND (reference sequence). The CDR3 length is 13 residues. CDR3 in amino acids: CASIDRRGTEAFF. The CDR3 coding sequence is TGTGCCAGTATTGACAGAAGGGGCACTGAAGCTTTCTTT.

J is TRBJ1-5 and V is TRBV10-3; D gene uncertain. Germline-derived CDR1 and CDR2 are ENHRY and SYGVKD. V shed 4 bases and J shed 7 bases, with 20 bases lying between them. The CDR3 runs to 16 residues. As DNA, the CDR3 is TGTGCCATCAGTGCTGGGTGGCTGGGAGGAGACCAGCCCCAGCATTTT. It codes for CAISAGWLGGDQPQHF.

CDR3 amino acids: CASSGGSGTGNEKLFF. In DNA form, the CDR3 reads TGCGCCAGCAGTGGGGGGTCAGGCACGGGGAATGAAAAACTGTTTTTT. J is TRBJ1-4 and V is TRBV5-1, with D perhaps TRBD1 (5 bases). V shed 5 bases and J shed 5 bases, with 19 bases lying between them. CDR1 is SGHRS and CDR2 is YFSETQ in the germline V gene. There are 16 residues in the CDR3.

The V call is TRBV20-1, the J call TRBJ2-1; TRBD2 matches 9 bases. CDR1 is DFQATT and CDR2 is SNEGSKA in the germline V gene (reference sequence). The V and J ends lost 5 bases and 7 bases, in that order; junction bases with no gene match: 15. The CDR3 has 16 residues. The CDR3 sequence: CSAGGYSGSAGNEQFF. DNA of the CDR3: TGCAGTGCTGGTGGGTATAGCGGGAGTGCCGGAAATGAGCAGTTCTTC.

The gene calls are TRBV19 and TRBJ2-3, with 8 bases lining up with TRBD1. Germline V gene data show CDR1 as LNHDA and CDR2 as SQIVND (reference sequence). The CDR3 runs to 16 residues. Trimming at V came to 4 bases and at J to 0 bases, leaving 6 bases not matched to a gene. The CDR3 protein is CASSTIDRGSTDTQYF. The CDR3 DNA is TGTGCCAGTAGTACGATTGACAGGGGTAGCACAGATACGCAGTATTTT.

The chain links TRBV11-3 to TRBJ1-1, with 8 bases aligning to TRBD1. This CDR3 is built from 14 residues. Germline loops: CDR1 SGHNT, CDR2 YENEEA. V shed 2 bases, J shed 1 base, and the junction held 0 bases outside the gene matches. The DNA of the CDR3 is TGTGCCAGCAGCTTACAGGGGGCGAACACTGAAGCTTTCTTT. It encodes CASSLQGANTEAFF.

The chain has TRBV19 and TRBJ2-7; D may be TRBD1 (7 bases). This CDR3 contains 16 residues. Trimming left V 5 bases short and J 0 bases short, with 17 bases between. Germline CDR1 reads LNHDA; CDR2 reads SQIVND (reference sequence). CDR3 DNA sequence: TGTGCCAGTAGTCGGCAGGGAGGACAGGCCTCCTACGAGCAGTACTTC. It translates to CASSRQGGQASYEQYF.

V usage is TRBV5-5 and J usage is TRBJ1-1; 8 bases map to TRBD1. This CDR3 has 14 amino acids. From germline, CDR1 is SGHKS and CDR2 YYEKEE (reference sequence). V trimming: 5 bases; J trimming: 3 bases; junction bases outside the gene matches: 6. CDR3 sequence: CASRWGQVYTEAFF. The CDR3 DNA reads TGTGCCAGCAGGTGGGGACAGGTATACACTGAAGCTTTCTTT. Supplemented by reference TRBV5-5 and TRBJ1-1, the full variable domain reads DAGVTQSPTHLIKTRGQQVTLRCSPISGHKSVSWYQQVLGQGPQFIFQYYEKEERGRGNFPDRFSARQFPNYSSELNVNALLLGDSALYLCASRWGQVYTEAFFGQGTRLTVV.

The chain couples TRBV7-2 to TRBJ1-5; D is possibly TRBD1 (6 bases). V was pared by 4 bases and J by 0 bases, with 19 bases between. Germline V gene sequence: CDR1 SGHTA, CDR2 FQGNSA. The CDR3 length is 18 residues. The CDR3 sequence is CASSYAPYGTPSNQPQHF. The CDR3 DNA follows: TGTGCCAGCAGCTATGCACCCTACGGGACACCTAGCAATCAGCCCCAGCATTTT. Full variable domain (missing parts from reference TRBV7-2 and TRBJ1-5): GAGVSQSPSNKVTEKGKDVELRCDPISGHTALYWYRQSLGQGLEFLIYFQGNSAPDKSGLPSDRFSAERTGGSVSTLTIQRTQQEDSAVYLCASSYAPYGTPSNQPQHFGDGTRLSIL.

The V gene is TRBV5-1, the J gene TRBJ1-4; 8 nucleotides align to TRBD1. V trimming: 4 bases; J trimming: 5 bases; junction bases outside the gene matches: 7. The CDR3 totals 15 residues. Germline loops: CDR1 SGHRS, CDR2 YFSETQ. CDR3 nucleotides: TGCGCCAGCAGCCGAACGACAGGGGAGAATGAAAAACTGTTTTTT. Protein product: CASSRTTGENEKLFF.

This chain links TRBV29-1 with TRBJ1-1, with unresolved D. Germline V CDR1 and CDR2: SQVTM, ANQGSEA. Trimming removed 5 bases at V and 4 bases at J, with 20 bases between. The CDR3 sequence is 15 residues long. The chain's CDR3 is CSVNTNAWAVTEAFF. CDR3 nucleotides: TGCAGCGTTAATACCAACGCCTGGGCAGTCACTGAAGCTTTCTTT.

The chain is built from TRBV2 and TRBJ1-1, with D perhaps matching TRBD1 (5 bases). Germline V gene lookup returns CDR1 SNHLY and CDR2 FYNNEI. V shed 7 bases and J shed 3 bases, with 12 bases lying between them. The length of the CDR3 is 13 residues. The CDR3: CASKGARDTEAFF. CDR3 nucleotide sequence: TGTGCCAGCAAAGGGGCCCGGGACACTGAAGCTTTCTTT.

CDR3 DNA sequence: TGTGCCAGCTCACCAAGGACTGGGGATTCACCCCTCCACTTT. It encodes CASSPRTGDSPLHF. V and J are TRBV18 and TRBJ1-6; D gene uncertain. CDR1 and CDR2 (germline): KGHSH, LQKENI. The CDR3 spans 14 residues. Trimming cost V 2 bases and J 8 bases, with 10 bases left between them.

CDR3 protein: CASKSGTGFGYTF. The CDR3 DNA is TGTGCCAGCAAATCCGGGACAGGGTTTGGCTACACCTTC. J is TRBJ1-2 and V is TRBV6-4; 9 positions match TRBD1. The germline V gene has CDR1 MRHNA and CDR2 SNTAGT. V was pared by 7 bases and J by 7 bases, with 7 bases of the junction left unmatched. The CDR3 length is 13 residues.

This clone was observed a few times. The gene calls are TRBV6-5 and TRBJ1-1; D gene ambiguous. Germline V lookup: CDR1 MNHEY, CDR2 SVGAGI. This CDR3 contains 14 residues. V was trimmed by 0 bases and J by 1 base, leaving 6 bases between them. CDR3: CASSYSAGNTEAFF. For the CDR3, the DNA is TGTGCCAGCAGTTACTCTGCAGGGAACACTGAAGCTTTCTTT.

The chain uses TRBV19 and TRBJ2-1, with 7 bases identical to TRBD2. V shed 3 bases and J 6 bases; nucleotides not matched to a gene: 8. This CDR3 contains 15 residues. CDR1 is LNHDA, CDR2 SQIVND, per germline (reference sequence). CDR3 nucleotide sequence: TGTGCCAGTAGTATCCTAGCGGATATAATCAATGAGCAGTTCTTC. Translation gives CASSILADIINEQFF. Based on the CDR3 plus reference TRBV19 and TRBJ2-1, the full variable domain is DGGITQSPKYLFRKEGQNVTLSCEQNLNHDAMYWYRQDPGQGLRLIYYSQIVNDFQKGDIAEGYSVSREKKESFPLTVTSAQKNPTAFYLCASSILADIINEQFFGPGTRLTVL.

The rearrangement uses TRBV15 and TRBJ2-3; TRBD1 might be the D (5 bases). This CDR3 is built from 13 residues. Per the germline V gene, CDR1 is LNHNV and CDR2 is YYDKDF (reference sequence). The V and J ends lost 8 bases and 0 bases respectively, with 9 bases between them. The CDR3 coding sequence is TGTGCCACCCGGACAACTAGCACAGATACGCAGTATTTT. The encoded protein is CATRTTSTDTQYF.

The chain combines TRBV5-6 with TRBJ2-4; 8 nucleotides match TRBD1. Losses at the gene ends were 0 bases for V and 9 bases for J; bases not matched to a gene: 5. The CDR3 totals 14 residues. Germline assignment: CDR1 SGHDT and CDR2 YYEEEE. The CDR3 reads CASSLGTGPSIQYF. In nucleotides, the CDR3 is TGTGCCAGCAGCTTGGGGACAGGGCCCAGCATTCAGTACTTC.

The chain links TRBV2 to TRBJ1-4; the D gene is possibly TRBD1 (6 bases). Deletions cut 7 bases from V and 8 bases from J, with 14 bases between. The length of the CDR3 is 13 residues. In germline, CDR1 is SNHLY, CDR2 FYNNEI. The chain's CDR3 is CASIGPRGEKLFF. CDR3 coding DNA: TGTGCCAGCATCGGGCCTAGGGGGGAAAAACTGTTTTTT.

This clone was counted once. The rearrangement joins TRBV6-4 to TRBJ1-1, with D perhaps TRBD1 (6 bases). The CDR3 loop spans 14 amino acids. Germline assignment: CDR1 MRHNA and CDR2 SNTAGT. The CDR3 loop reads CAPGDTGQNTEAFF. CDR3 coding DNA: TGTGCACCCGGGGACACCGGACAAAACACTGAAGCTTTCTTT.

The rearrangement joins TRBV7-9 to TRBJ1-6; perhaps TRBD1 as D (5 bases). This CDR3 is built from 13 residues. Germline lookup yields CDR1 SEHNR and CDR2 FQNEAQ (reference sequence). The CDR3 sequence is CATAGGSNSPLHF. CDR3 sequence (DNA): TGTGCGACAGCGGGGGGGTCTAATTCACCCCTCCACTTT.

The chain links TRBV11-3 to TRBJ1-1; 7 bases are a match to TRBD1. The V and J ends lost 0 bases and 7 bases, in that order; junction bases with no gene match: 8. The CDR3 loop spans 15 amino acids. Per the germline V gene, CDR1 is SGHNT and CDR2 is YENEEA. CDR3: CASSLDQGGQSEAFF. The CDR3 DNA is TGTGCCAGCAGCTTAGATCAGGGGGGACAGAGTGAAGCTTTCTTT.

The chain is built from TRBV12-3 or TRBV12-4 and TRBJ1-6, with a weak D call TRBD1 (6 bases). The length of the CDR3 is 13 residues. V lost 8 bases to trimming and J lost 4 bases, with 9 bases between them. CDR3 DNA: TGTGCCAGCGGGGGCAGATATAATTCACCCCTCCACTTT. It is translated as CASGGRYNSPLHF.

This sequence joins TRBV7-9 and TRBJ2-1; D is possibly TRBD2 (6 bases). V was shortened by 5 bases and J by 5 bases, with 13 bases between the two germline ends. The CDR3 runs to 14 residues. Looked up from germline, CDR1 is SEHNR and CDR2 is FQNEAQ (reference sequence). CDR3: CASSLVWRDNEQFF. The CDR3 coding sequence is TGTGCCAGCAGCCTCGTCTGGAGGGACAATGAGCAGTTCTTC.

The chain's CDR3 is CASSFVFGAGNTEAFF. The CDR3 DNA is TGTGCCAGCAGCTTCGTGTTTGGGGCAGGGAACACTGAAGCTTTCTTT. This chain uses TRBV7-2 with TRBJ1-1; D is possibly TRBD1 (5 bases). This CDR3 is built from 16 residues. Germline V CDR1 and CDR2: SGHTA, FQGNSA. Between the trimmed V and J ends, which lost 3 bases and 1 base, there was a span of 15 bases.

The chain recombines TRBV27 with TRBJ1-2, with 9 bases matching TRBD1. Per the germline V gene, CDR1 is MNHEY and CDR2 is SMNVEV (reference sequence). V trimming: 5 bases; J trimming: 8 bases; junction bases outside the gene matches: 6. The CDR3 extends over 13 amino acids. The CDR3 sequence is CASSPQGAEGYTF. CDR3 bases: TGTGCCAGCAGTCCACAGGGGGCGGAGGGCTACACCTTC.

The V call is TRBV18, the J call TRBJ2-7; TRBD2 is a possible D gene (5 bases). Germline V gene sequence: CDR1 KGHSH, CDR2 LQKENI. The germline V and J ends were trimmed by 3 bases and 4 bases, with 16 bases remaining between them. The CDR3 has 15 residues. The CDR3 protein is CASSPPGSLSYEQYF. CDR3 nucleotide sequence: TGTGCCAGCTCACCCCCGGGGAGTCTCTCGTACGAGCAGTACTTC.

The J gene is TRBJ2-2, the V gene TRBV3-1 (or the pseudogene TRBV3-2); TRBD2 might be the D (6 bases). With 5 bases removed from V and 4 bases from J, the gap between germline ends came to 14 bases. The CDR3 has 15 residues. Germline V gene lookup returns CDR1 LGHDT and CDR2 YNNKEL (reference sequence). Written as DNA, the CDR3 is TGTGCCAGCAGCTCCGGAGGGCCAGGCACCGGGGAGCTGTTTTTT. Its translation: CASSSGGPGTGELFF.

This chain links TRBV6-5 with TRBJ1-6; the match to TRBD1 covers 7 bases. The ends lost 10 bases at V and 5 bases at J; junction bases unmatched: 8. The CDR3 runs 14 residues. The V gene's germline CDR1 is MNHEY and CDR2 SVGAGI. The CDR3 DNA is TGTGCCACCCAGGGGACAGCAGATAATTCACCCCTCCACTTT. As protein: CATQGTADNSPLHF.